This note documents a single T cell receptor (beta chain) sequence. V lost 0 bases, J lost 1 base, and 6 bases lay in between. CDR3 length: 13 residues. CDR1 and CDR2 (germline): GTSNPN, SVGIG (reference sequence). 60 Vbeta and 13 Jbeta primers were used in PCR. The protocol was immunoSEQ multiplex PCR, while the TCRdb copy is restricted to in-frame clones and leaves out a portion. The sample includes 100,000 to 150,000 clones, roughly 78% seen only once; the top ten take 1%. This specimen comes from a study of cytomegalovirus exposure and HLA in healthy donors. The source of this sequence is a man aged 40-49 years in good health and CMV-seronegative. The sequenced sample was PBMCs. The chain links TRBV30 to TRBJ1-1; D remains ambiguous. CDR3 DNA sequence: TGTGCCTGGAGTGTACTTGCGAACACTGAAGCTTTCTTT. As protein: CAWSVLANTEAFF.